These 18 T cell receptor beta chains were sequenced from one sample in a study of control samples from healthy donors and cancer patients. TCRdb's table, derived via immunoSEQ multiplex PCR, lists solely in-frame clones and lacks some. The repertoire holds 60,000 to 75,000 clones, with about 92% as singletons. Sample: PBMCs. These receptors were collected from a man in his 60s with colorectal cancer.

The genes are TRBV3-1 (or the pseudogene TRBV3-2) and TRBJ1-1; D gene unclear. Germline CDR1 and CDR2: LGHDT and YNNKEL (reference sequence). Trimming removed 1 base from V and 1 base from J, with 10 bases in between. This CDR3 spans 15 amino acids. CDR3 DNA sequence: TGTGCCAGCAGCCAAGTTGGCCGGAGGAACACTGAAGCTTTCTTT. It codes for CASSQVGRRNTEAFF.

The chain carries TRBV2 and TRBJ1-2, with 7 nucleotides matching TRBD1. The V segment lost 8 bases and the J segment 5 bases; nucleotides outside the gene matches: 11. The CDR3 spans 14 residues. Germline lookup yields CDR1 SNHLY and CDR2 FYNNEI. The CDR3 sequence: CASGWLGGGYGYTF. The CDR3 DNA sequence: TGTGCCAGCGGATGGTTAGGGGGCGGGTATGGCTACACCTTC.

The V gene is TRBV6-6, the J gene TRBJ2-5; 7 bases align to TRBD2. From germline, CDR1 is MNHNY and CDR2 SVGAGI (reference sequence). The CDR3 sequence is 14 residues long. Germline trimming cut 2 bases from V and 3 bases from J; bases unmatched to any gene: 3. The CDR3 sequence: CASSYTGGKETQYF. The CDR3 region has the DNA TGTGCCAGCAGTTACACGGGGGGTAAAGAGACCCAGTACTTC.

The CDR3 DNA sequence: TGTGCCAGCAGTAAGGGCTTGGGCACCCTCCACTTT. This translates into CASSKGLGTLHF. The chain employs TRBV28 and TRBJ1-6; no reliable D call. With 5 bases removed from V and 14 bases from J, the gap between germline ends came to 13 bases. CDR3 size: 12 residues. Germline V gene data show CDR1 as MDHEN and CDR2 as SYDVKM.

The CDR3 region is CASSPGLADTYEQYF. CDR3 in DNA: TGTGCCAGCAGCCCGGGACTAGCGGATACCTACGAGCAGTACTTC. V and J are TRBV6-5 and TRBJ2-7; TRBD2 aligns across 11 bases. The CDR3 contains 15 residues. CDR1 and CDR2 (germline): MNHEY, SVGAGI. With V trimmed by 6 bases and J by 2 bases, 6 bases remained unmatched.

This clone was picked up one time. The rearrangement uses TRBV5-1 and TRBJ2-5; possibly TRBD1 for D (5 bases). Trimming left V 4 bases short and J 1 base short, with 14 bases between. CDR3 length: 15 residues. CDR1 and CDR2 (germline): SGHRS, YFSETQ. For the CDR3, the DNA is TGCGCCAGCAGCCCTGGGCGGACAATCCAAGAGACCCAGTACTTC. The encoded protein is CASSPGRTIQETQYF.

The chain has TRBV21-1 and TRBJ2-7. TRBV21-1 is shown as a pseudogene. CDR3 length: 13 amino acids. DNA for the CDR3: TGTGCCAGCAGCCATGAACACCCTTCAAAGGAGTACTTC. Translated: CASSHEHPSKEYF.

V and J are TRBV5-3 and TRBJ2-3; the D call may be TRBD1 or TRBD2 (5 bases each). TRBV5-3 is assigned to the ORF class and has an uncertain function. V was shortened by 4 bases and J by 0 bases, with 24 bases between the two germline ends. The CDR3 sequence is 19 residues long. For the CDR3, the DNA is TGTGCCAGAAGCAGGGAAGCATCTGGGACGAATAATAGCACAGATACGCAGTATTTT. Its protein product is CARSREASGTNNSTDTQYF.

The genes are TRBV19 and TRBJ2-2; D gene uncertain. Germline V gene data show CDR1 as LNHDA and CDR2 as SQIVND (reference sequence). Trimming removed 10 bases at V and 2 bases at J, with 11 bases between. The CDR3 is made up of 13 amino acids. In DNA form, the CDR3 reads TGTGCCACCAGGCCCCCAAACACCGGGGAGCTGTTTTTT. Amino acids: CATRPPNTGELFF.

This chain links TRBV1 with TRBJ2-5; the tabulated D call, TRBD2, remains unverified against the DNA. TRBV1 is assigned pseudogene status. This CDR3 is 17 amino acids long. The DNA of the CDR3 is TGCACCAGCAGCCAAGAGACTAGCGGGGGCCCTCGGGAGACCCAGTACTTC. This encodes CTSSQETSGGPRETQYF.

This sequence joins TRBV5-1 and TRBJ2-3; 10 nucleotides agree with TRBD1. The CDR3 has 15 amino acids. Looked up from germline, CDR1 is SGHRS and CDR2 is YFSETQ. V was pared by 2 bases and J by 10 bases, with 10 bases of the junction left unmatched. The CDR3, as DNA: TGCGCCAGCAGCTTACGGGGGACAGGGGTTTCCGCGCAGTATTTT. Residues: CASSLRGTGVSAQYF.

This chain uses TRBV19 with TRBJ2-1; D assignment may be TRBD1 or TRBD2 (5 bases each). Germline V gives CDR1 LNHDA, CDR2 SQIVND (reference sequence). Trimming stripped 6 bases from V and 15 bases from J, with 18 bases between. The CDR3 contains 12 residues. The CDR3, as DNA: TGTGCCAGTAGCGGGACGCGTTCTGTGTTGTTCTTC. It specifies CASSGTRSVLFF.

The chain couples TRBV5-1 to TRBJ1-2; 7 positions agree with TRBD1. Germline CDR1 reads SGHRS; CDR2 reads YFSETQ. The CDR3 contains 16 residues. The ends lost 4 bases at V and 8 bases at J; junction bases unmatched: 17. Written as DNA, the CDR3 is TGCGCCAGCAGCCTCAGCCCCGGCCAGGGGGTGGAGGGCTACACCTTC. It codes for CASSLSPGQGVEGYTF.

The V and J genes are TRBV2 and TRBJ1-4; 11 bases align to TRBD1. The CDR3 is 14 residues long. Looked up from germline, CDR1 is SNHLY and CDR2 is FYNNEI. The ends lost 7 bases at V and 4 bases at J; junction bases unmatched: 2. The CDR3 DNA sequence: TGTGCCAGCAAGGACAGGGGGCGTAATGAAAAACTGTTTTTT. Translation gives CASKDRGRNEKLFF. Based on the CDR3 plus reference TRBV2 and TRBJ1-4, the full variable domain is EPEVTQTPSHQVTQMGQEVILRCVPISNHLYFYWYRQILGQKVEFLVSFYNNEISEKSEIFDDQFSVERPDGSNFTLKIRSTKLEDSAMYFCASKDRGRNEKLFFGSGTQLSVL.

This chain links TRBV12-5 with TRBJ2-5; D gene ambiguous. Trimming took off 1 base at V and 9 bases at J, with 6 bases between the two ends. The CDR3 is 11 amino acids. Per germline, CDR1 LGHNT and CDR2 FRNRAP. The CDR3 spells CASGLATSQYF. The CDR3 region has the DNA TGTGCTAGTGGTTTGGCAACCTCCCAGTACTTC. The variable domain in full, with the rest retrieved from reference TRBV12-5 and TRBJ2-5, is DARVTQTPRHKVTEMGQEVTMRCQPILGHNTVFWYRQTMMQGLELLAYFRNRAPLDDSGMPKDRFSAEMPDATLATLKIQPSEPRDSAVYFCASGLATSQYFGPGTRLLVL.

This rearrangement joins TRBV19 to TRBJ1-5; 8 bases map to TRBD1. Germline CDR1 reads LNHDA; CDR2 reads SQIVND (reference sequence). The CDR3 runs to 22 residues. The ends lost 4 bases at V and 0 bases at J; junction bases unmatched: 23. The CDR3: CASSKDRGRGEGGEYSNQPQHF. As DNA, the CDR3 is TGTGCCAGTAGTAAAGACAGGGGTAGAGGAGAAGGCGGAGAGTATAGCAATCAGCCCCAGCATTTT.

The CDR3 coding sequence is TGTGCCAGCAGCTTGGCCGTGTTGGCGGGGGGTTTTGAGACCCAGTACTTC. Translation: CASSLAVLAGGFETQYF. The V gene is TRBV5-4, the J gene TRBJ2-5; 8 nucleotides match TRBD2. The CDR3 length is 17 residues. Trimming took 0 bases from V and 5 from J; bases not matched to a gene: 12. The V gene's germline CDR1 is SGHNT and CDR2 YYREEE (reference sequence).

CDR3: CSASATDFPRTDTQYF. The CDR3 DNA reads TGCAGTGCTAGTGCAACGGACTTCCCAAGGACAGATACGCAGTATTTT. The chain uses TRBV20-1 and TRBJ2-3, with a tentative D call TRBD2 (5 bases). This CDR3 contains 16 residues. Germline lookup yields CDR1 DFQATT and CDR2 SNEGSKA (reference sequence). With 3 bases removed from V and 3 bases from J, the gap between germline ends came to 19 bases.